Described below is a single T cell receptor (beta chain) sequence and its context. The antigen remains unidentified. Naive CD8 cells, CD45RO-negative and positively selected for CCR7, excluded terminally differentiated effector memory CD45RA+ cells. The donors were all Caucasian adults (living in Nashville, Tennessee). The repertoire was sequenced with immunoSEQ multiplex PCR; TCRdb's copy has only in-frame clones and lacks some. The sample records approximately 2,200,000 clones, more than 85% being singletons. Trimming shortened V by 7 bases and J by 5 bases, and 15 bases separated the two germline ends. The CDR3 has 14 residues. CDR1 SNHLY and CDR2 FYNNEI come from the germline V gene. The sample is drawn from a study of shared clonotypes between healthy human individuals. Study in general: CD8 memory received one plate per donor, CD8 naive two, CD4 memory three and CD4 naive three. Findings and limits, study-wide: Deeper or shallower sequencing was expected to change how clonotypes are shared among donors.

This rearrangement joins TRBV2 to TRBJ1-3; D unresolved. The origin of this receptor is a man aged 18 to 29 in good health. Some clones in this sample may be carry-over from other donors' samples. The specimen was naive CD8+ T cells from PBMCs. The CDR3 spells CASTVEVVRNTIYF. CDR3 nucleotides: TGTGCCAGCACCGTCGAGGTCGTAAGAAACACCATATATTTT.